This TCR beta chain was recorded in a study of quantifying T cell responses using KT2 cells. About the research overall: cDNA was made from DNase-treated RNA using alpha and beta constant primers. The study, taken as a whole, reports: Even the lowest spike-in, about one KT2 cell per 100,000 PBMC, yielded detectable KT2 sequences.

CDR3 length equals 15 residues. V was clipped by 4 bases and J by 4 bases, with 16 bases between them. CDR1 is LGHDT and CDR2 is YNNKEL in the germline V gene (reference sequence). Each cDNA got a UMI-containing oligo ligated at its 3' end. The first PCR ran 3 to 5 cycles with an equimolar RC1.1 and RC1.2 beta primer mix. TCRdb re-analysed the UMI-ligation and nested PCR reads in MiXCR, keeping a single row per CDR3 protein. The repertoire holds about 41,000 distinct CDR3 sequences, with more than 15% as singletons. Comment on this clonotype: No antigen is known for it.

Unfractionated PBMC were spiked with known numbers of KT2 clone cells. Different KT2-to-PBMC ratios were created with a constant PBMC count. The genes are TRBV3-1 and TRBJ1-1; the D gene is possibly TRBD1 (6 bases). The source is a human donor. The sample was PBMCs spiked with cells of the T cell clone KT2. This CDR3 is CASSLRRGGLTEAFF. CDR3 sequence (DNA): TGTGCCAGCAGCCTACGCCGAGGGGGGCTCACTGAAGCTTTCTTT.